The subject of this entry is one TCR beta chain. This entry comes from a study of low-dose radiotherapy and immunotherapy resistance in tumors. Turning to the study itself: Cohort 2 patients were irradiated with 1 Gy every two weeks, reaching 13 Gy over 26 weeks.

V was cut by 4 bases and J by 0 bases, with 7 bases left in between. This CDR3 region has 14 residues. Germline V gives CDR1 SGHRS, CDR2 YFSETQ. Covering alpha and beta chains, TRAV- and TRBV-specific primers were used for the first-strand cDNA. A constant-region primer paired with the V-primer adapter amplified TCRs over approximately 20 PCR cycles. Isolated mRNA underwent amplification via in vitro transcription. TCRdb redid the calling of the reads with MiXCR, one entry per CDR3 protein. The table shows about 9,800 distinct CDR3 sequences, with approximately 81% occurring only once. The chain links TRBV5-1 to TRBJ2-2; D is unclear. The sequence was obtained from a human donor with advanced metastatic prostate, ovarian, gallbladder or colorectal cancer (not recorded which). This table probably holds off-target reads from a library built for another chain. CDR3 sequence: CASSETSNTGELFF. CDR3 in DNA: TGCGCCAGCAGCGAGACTTCGAACACCGGGGAGCTGTTTTTT.